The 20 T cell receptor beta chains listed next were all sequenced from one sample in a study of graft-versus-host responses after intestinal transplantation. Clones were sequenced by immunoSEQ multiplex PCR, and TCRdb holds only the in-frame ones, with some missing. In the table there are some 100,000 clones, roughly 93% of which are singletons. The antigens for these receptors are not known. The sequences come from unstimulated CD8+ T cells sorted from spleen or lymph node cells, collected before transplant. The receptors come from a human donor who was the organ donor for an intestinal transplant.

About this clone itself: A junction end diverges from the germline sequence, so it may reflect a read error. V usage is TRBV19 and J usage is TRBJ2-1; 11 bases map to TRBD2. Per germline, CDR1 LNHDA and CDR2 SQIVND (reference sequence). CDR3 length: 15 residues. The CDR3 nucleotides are TGTGCCAGTAGTATGACTAGCGGGGAGCTCAATCAGCAGTTCTTC. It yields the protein CASSMTSGELNQQFF.

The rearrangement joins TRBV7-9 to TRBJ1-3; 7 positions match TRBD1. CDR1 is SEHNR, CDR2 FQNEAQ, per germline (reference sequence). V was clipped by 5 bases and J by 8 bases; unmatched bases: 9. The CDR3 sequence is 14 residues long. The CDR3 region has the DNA TGTGCCAGCAGCCGAGACAGGGTTAAAGACACCATATATTTT. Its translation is CASSRDRVKDTIYF.

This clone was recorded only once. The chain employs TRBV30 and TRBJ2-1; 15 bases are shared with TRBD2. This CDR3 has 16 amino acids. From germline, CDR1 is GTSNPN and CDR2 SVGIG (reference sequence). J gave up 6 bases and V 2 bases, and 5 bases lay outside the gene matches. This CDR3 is CAWSRTSGGAPNEQFF. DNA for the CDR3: TGTGCCTGGAGTAGGACTAGCGGGGGGGCCCCCAATGAGCAGTTCTTC.

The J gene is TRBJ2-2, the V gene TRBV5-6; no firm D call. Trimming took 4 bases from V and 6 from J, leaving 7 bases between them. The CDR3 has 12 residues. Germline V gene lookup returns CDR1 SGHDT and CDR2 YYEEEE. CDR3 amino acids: CASSAYAGELFF. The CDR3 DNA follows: TGTGCCAGCAGCGCCTACGCCGGGGAGCTGTTTTTT.

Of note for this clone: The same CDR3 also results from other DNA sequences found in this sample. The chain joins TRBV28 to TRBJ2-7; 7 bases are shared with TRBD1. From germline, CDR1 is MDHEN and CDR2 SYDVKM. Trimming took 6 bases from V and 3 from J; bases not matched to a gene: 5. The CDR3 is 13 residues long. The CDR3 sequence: CASSPGGSYEQYF. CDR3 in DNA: TGTGCCAGCAGCCCAGGGGGAAGCTACGAGCAGTACTTC.

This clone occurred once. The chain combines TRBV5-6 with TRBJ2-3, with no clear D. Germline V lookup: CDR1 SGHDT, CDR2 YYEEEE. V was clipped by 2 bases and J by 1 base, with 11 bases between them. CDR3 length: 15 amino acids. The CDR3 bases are TGTGCCAGCAGCTTCGATACCCCGGGCACAGATACGCAGTATTTT. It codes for CASSFDTPGTDTQYF.

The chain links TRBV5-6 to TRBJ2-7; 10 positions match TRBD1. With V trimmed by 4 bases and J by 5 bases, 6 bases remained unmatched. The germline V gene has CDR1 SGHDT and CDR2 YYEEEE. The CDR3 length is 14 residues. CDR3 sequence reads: CASSPGQGSHEQYF. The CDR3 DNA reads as TGTGCCAGCAGCCCGGGACAGGGGAGCCACGAGCAGTACTTC.

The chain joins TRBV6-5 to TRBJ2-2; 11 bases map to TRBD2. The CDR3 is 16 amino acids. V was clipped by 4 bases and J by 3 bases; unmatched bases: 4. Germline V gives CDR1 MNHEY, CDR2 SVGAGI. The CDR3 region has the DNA TGTGCCAGCAGTTGGGAGACTAGCGGGGACACCGGGGAGCTGTTTTTT. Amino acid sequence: CASSWETSGDTGELFF.

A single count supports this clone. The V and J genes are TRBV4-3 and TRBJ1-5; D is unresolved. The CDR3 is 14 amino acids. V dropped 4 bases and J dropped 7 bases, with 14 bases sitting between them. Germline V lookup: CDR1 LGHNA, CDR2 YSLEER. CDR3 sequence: CASSPLAGSQPQHF. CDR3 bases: TGCGCCAGCAGCCCCTTAGCGGGGTCGCAGCCCCAGCATTTT.

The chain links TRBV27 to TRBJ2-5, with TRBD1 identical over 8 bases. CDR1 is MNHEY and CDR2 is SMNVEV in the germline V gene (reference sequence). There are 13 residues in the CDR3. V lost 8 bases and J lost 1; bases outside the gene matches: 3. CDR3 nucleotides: TGTGCCAGCGAACAGGGGGGCCAAGAGACCCAGTACTTC. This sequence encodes CASEQGGQETQYF.

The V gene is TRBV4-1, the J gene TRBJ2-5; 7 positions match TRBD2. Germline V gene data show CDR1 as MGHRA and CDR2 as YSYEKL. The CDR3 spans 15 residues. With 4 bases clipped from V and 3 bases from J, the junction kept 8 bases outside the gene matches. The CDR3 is CASSRPTAGEETQYF. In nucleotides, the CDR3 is TGCGCCAGCAGCCGTCCGACGGCGGGGGAAGAGACCCAGTACTTC.

The CDR3 nucleotides are TGTGCGGGCGGGACCGGCTACGAGCAGTACTTC. This sequence encodes CAGGTGYEQYF. This chain connects TRBV25-1 to TRBJ2-7; a possible D gene is TRBD2 (6 bases). The CDR3 length is 11 residues. The germline V gene encodes CDR1 MGHDK and CDR2 SYGVNS.

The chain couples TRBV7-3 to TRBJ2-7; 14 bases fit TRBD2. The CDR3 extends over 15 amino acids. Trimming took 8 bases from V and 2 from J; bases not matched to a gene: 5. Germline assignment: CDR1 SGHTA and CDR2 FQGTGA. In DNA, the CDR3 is TGTGCCAGCGGCGGACTAGCGGGGGGACCCTACGAGCAGTACTTC. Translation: CASGGLAGGPYEQYF.

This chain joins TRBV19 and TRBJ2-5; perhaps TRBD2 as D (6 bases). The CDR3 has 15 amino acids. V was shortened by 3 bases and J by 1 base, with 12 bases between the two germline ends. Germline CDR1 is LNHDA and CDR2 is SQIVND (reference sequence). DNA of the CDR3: TGTGCCAGTAGTATGGGACTGGGAGCCCAAGAGACCCAGTACTTC. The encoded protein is CASSMGLGAQETQYF.

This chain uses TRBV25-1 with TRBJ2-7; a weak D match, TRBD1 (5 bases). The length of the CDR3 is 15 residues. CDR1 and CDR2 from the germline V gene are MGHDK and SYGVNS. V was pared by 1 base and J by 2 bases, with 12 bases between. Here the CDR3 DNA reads TGTGCCAGCAGTGAATCTGAAAACAGGCCCTACGAGCAGTACTTC. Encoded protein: CASSESENRPYEQYF.

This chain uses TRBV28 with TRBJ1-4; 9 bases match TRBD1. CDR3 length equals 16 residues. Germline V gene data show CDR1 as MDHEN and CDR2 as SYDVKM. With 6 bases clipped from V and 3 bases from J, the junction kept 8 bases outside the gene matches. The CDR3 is CASRDRGSGANEKLFF. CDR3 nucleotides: TGTGCCAGCAGGGACAGGGGAAGCGGGGCTAATGAAAAACTGTTTTTT.

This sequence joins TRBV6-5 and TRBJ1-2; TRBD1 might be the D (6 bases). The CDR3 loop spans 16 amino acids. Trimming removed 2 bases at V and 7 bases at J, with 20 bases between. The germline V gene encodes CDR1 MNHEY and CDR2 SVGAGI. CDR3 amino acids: CASSYIGGLGAGGYTF. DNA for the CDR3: TGTGCCAGCAGTTACATAGGAGGCCTGGGGGCGGGTGGCTACACCTTC.

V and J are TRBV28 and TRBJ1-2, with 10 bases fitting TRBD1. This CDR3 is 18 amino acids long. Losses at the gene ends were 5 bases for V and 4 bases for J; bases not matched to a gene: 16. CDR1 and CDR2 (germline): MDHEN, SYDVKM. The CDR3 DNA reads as TGTGCCAGCAGTACGACACGTCGGGACAGGGGCTCCCTCTATGGCTACACCTTC. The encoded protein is CASSTTRRDRGSLYGYTF.

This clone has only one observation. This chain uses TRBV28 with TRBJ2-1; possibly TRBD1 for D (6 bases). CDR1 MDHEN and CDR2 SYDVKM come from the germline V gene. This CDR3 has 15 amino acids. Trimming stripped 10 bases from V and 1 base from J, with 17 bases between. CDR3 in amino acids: CATIQGRYSYNEQFF. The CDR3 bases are TGTGCCACCATCCAGGGGCGGTATTCCTACAATGAGCAGTTCTTC.

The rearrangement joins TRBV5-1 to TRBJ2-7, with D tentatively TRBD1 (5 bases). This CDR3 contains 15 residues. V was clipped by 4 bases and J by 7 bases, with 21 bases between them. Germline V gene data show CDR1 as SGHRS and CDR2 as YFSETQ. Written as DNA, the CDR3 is TGCGCCAGCAGCCTAGGATTAGGGGTGACACAGGAGCAGTACTTC. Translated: CASSLGLGVTQEQYF.